These 28 T cell receptor beta chains were sequenced from one sample in a study of blood T cell repertoires in COVID-19. TCRdb's table, derived via immunoSEQ multiplex PCR, lists solely in-frame clones and lacks some. The profile shows approximately 350,000 clones, roughly nine tenths of them singletons. The specimen was PBMCs or T cells enriched from blood (not recorded which). The receptors were gathered from a man aged 18-30 years who had recovered from COVID-19.

The genes are TRBV3-1 (or the pseudogene TRBV3-2) and TRBJ2-4; D is unresolved. Deletions cut 3 bases from V and 2 bases from J, with 8 bases between. Germline V gene data show CDR1 as LGHDT and CDR2 as YNNKEL (reference sequence). CDR3 length: 14 residues. The chain's CDR3 is CASSQAVTKNIQYF. Written as DNA, the CDR3 is TGTGCCAGCAGCCAGGCGGTAACCAAAAACATTCAGTACTTC.

The CDR3 sequence: CASSPGTGELFF. For the CDR3, the DNA is TGTGCCAGTAGTCCGGGTACCGGGGAGCTGTTTTTT. The chain uses TRBV19 and TRBJ2-2; D ambiguous. CDR3 size: 12 residues. V was trimmed by 5 bases and J by 5 bases, leaving 6 bases between them. Germline V gene data show CDR1 as LNHDA and CDR2 as SQIVND (reference sequence).

The gene calls are TRBV28 and TRBJ1-6; D call uncertain. This CDR3 is 14 amino acids long. From germline, CDR1 is MDHEN and CDR2 SYDVKM. V lost 2 bases and J lost 2, with 4 bases in between. The CDR3 coding sequence is TGTGCCAGCAGTTTAGGGCCCTATAATTCACCCCTCCACTTT. Translation gives CASSLGPYNSPLHF.

This clone occurred once. The chain's CDR3 is CAGQGDNQPQHF. The CDR3 coding sequence is TGTGCCGGACAGGGGGACAATCAGCCCCAGCATTTT. V gene TRBV24-1 combines with J gene TRBJ1-5; 10 bases fit TRBD1. Germline V gene lookup returns CDR1 KGHDR and CDR2 SFDVKD. Unmatched junction bases numbered 1, after V lost 12 bases and J lost 3 bases. The length of the CDR3 is 12 residues.

V usage is TRBV11-2 and J usage is TRBJ2-7; D might be TRBD1 (5 bases). The CDR3 has 13 residues. Germline lookup yields CDR1 SGHAT and CDR2 FQNNGV. Trimming shortened V by 3 bases and J by 9 bases, and 15 bases separated the two germline ends. CDR3 loop: CASSFNPRVGQYF. CDR3 bases: TGTGCCAGCAGCTTTAATCCCAGGGTGGGGCAGTACTTC.

This chain joins TRBV5-1 and TRBJ1-6; 8 bases fit TRBD1. CDR3 size: 16 residues. Unmatched junction bases numbered 9, after V lost 4 bases and J lost 6 bases. CDR1 is SGHRS and CDR2 is YFSETQ in the germline V gene. CDR3: CASSPQDRDSNSPLHF. CDR3 nucleotides: TGCGCCAGCAGCCCACAGGACAGGGACAGTAATTCACCCCTCCACTTT.

V and J are TRBV7-2 and TRBJ1-6; 7 bases align to TRBD1. CDR1 and CDR2 from the germline V gene are SGHTA and FQGNSA. This CDR3 is 13 amino acids long. The CDR3 DNA sequence: TGTGCGGGGGGAACAGGGGATAATTCACCCCTCCACTTT. Translating gives CAGGTGDNSPLHF. Drawing the rest from reference TRBV7-2 and TRBJ1-6, the complete variable domain is GAGVSQSPSNKVTEKGKDVELRCDPISGHTALYWYRQSLGQGLEFLIYFQGNSAPDKSGLPSDRFSAERTGGSVSTLTIQRTQQEDSAVYLCAGGTGDNSPLHFGNGTRLTVT.

The chain employs TRBV18 and TRBJ2-7; TRBD1 matches 9 bases. Germline values: CDR1 KGHSH, CDR2 LQKENI. The V segment lost 1 base and the J segment 5 bases; nucleotides outside the gene matches: 9. CDR3 length equals 16 residues. CDR3 residues: CASSPLHGQGIDEQYF. As DNA, the CDR3 is TGTGCCAGCTCACCACTCCATGGACAGGGGATCGACGAGCAGTACTTC.

This clone was seen more than once but under ten times. This rearrangement joins TRBV7-9 to TRBJ2-7; TRBD1 matches at 7 bases. V shed 4 bases and J 5 bases; nucleotides not matched to a gene: 2. This CDR3 is built from 12 residues. Germline V gene lookup returns CDR1 SEHNR and CDR2 FQNEAQ (reference sequence). Here the CDR3 DNA reads TGTGCCAGCAGCTGGGACAGAAACGAGCAGTACTTC. Protein sequence: CASSWDRNEQYF.

The V call is TRBV5-4, the J call TRBJ2-5; 8 nucleotides align to TRBD2. CDR1 and CDR2 from the germline V gene are SGHNT and YYREEE (reference sequence). J lost 2 bases, V lost 4 bases, and 10 bases had no gene match. This CDR3 has 16 residues. The CDR3 protein is CASSPFARGGQETQYF. CDR3 DNA: TGTGCCAGCAGCCCCTTTGCCCGGGGGGGGCAAGAGACCCAGTACTTC.

The V and J genes are TRBV10-3 and TRBJ2-3; perhaps TRBD1 as D (5 bases). Per the germline V gene, CDR1 is ENHRY and CDR2 is SYGVKD. This CDR3 contains 16 residues. Between the trimmed V and J ends, which lost 4 bases and 5 bases, there was a span of 19 bases. This CDR3 is CAISGPETLRGDTQYF. The CDR3 nucleotides are TGTGCCATCAGTGGACCGGAAACCTTAAGGGGAGATACGCAGTATTTT.

V and J are TRBV6-5 and TRBJ1-4; D is ambiguous. The ends were cut back, 6 bases at V and 4 bases at J, with 12 bases in the middle. Germline V gene data show CDR1 as MNHEY and CDR2 as SVGAGI. The CDR3 has 14 residues. The CDR3 nucleotides read TGTGCCAGCAGCCCGAGTGGTTTTAATGAAAAACTGTTTTTT. Protein sequence: CASSPSGFNEKLFF.

This rearrangement joins TRBV19 to TRBJ1-5; D gene ambiguous. Germline CDR1 LNHDA, CDR2 SQIVND (reference sequence). Trimming left V 8 bases short and J 3 bases short, with 11 bases between. The CDR3 extends over 13 amino acids. The CDR3 region has the DNA TGTGCCAGTGGCCGGGATTCCAATCAGCCCCAGCATTTT. Translating it yields CASGRDSNQPQHF.

The CDR3 DNA sequence: TGTGCCAGCAGACCCAGGACAGGGTCCACTGAAGCTTTCTTT. Residues: CASRPRTGSTEAFF. The chain combines TRBV7-2 with TRBJ1-1, with 8 bases matching TRBD1. Germline CDR1 and CDR2: SGHTA and FQGNSA. V was pared by 6 bases and J by 4 bases, with 7 bases of the junction left unmatched. CDR3 length equals 14 residues.

The J gene is TRBJ2-1, the V gene TRBV5-4, with 9 nucleotides matching TRBD1. CDR3 size: 16 residues. The germline V gene encodes CDR1 SGHNT and CDR2 YYREEE (reference sequence). The junction had 10 bases not matched to a gene; V was cut back by 4 bases and J by 5 bases. CDR3 in DNA: TGTGCCAGCAGCCCTACCGGGACAGGGACCAACAATGAGCAGTTCTTC. Translated: CASSPTGTGTNNEQFF.

The chain combines TRBV24-1 with TRBJ2-5, with TRBD1 matching 11 bases. This CDR3 region has 16 residues. Per germline, CDR1 KGHDR and CDR2 SFDVKD. Trimming cost V 3 bases and J 5 bases; bases outside gene matches: 7. In DNA, the CDR3 is TGTGCCACCAGTGATACCGGACAGGGGGCGCGGGAGACCCAGTACTTC. Amino acid sequence: CATSDTGQGARETQYF.

V and J are TRBV9 and TRBJ1-2, with 10 bases fitting TRBD1. Germline trimming cut 4 bases from V and 8 bases from J; bases unmatched to any gene: 11. The CDR3 sequence is 15 residues long. CDR1 is SGDLS, CDR2 YYNGEE, per germline. CDR3 bases: TGTGCCAGCAGCATCCACCGGGACAGGGGATCGGGCTACACCTTC. It is translated as CASSIHRDRGSGYTF.

This sequence joins TRBV5-4 and TRBJ2-1; the D is unclear. This CDR3 is built from 14 residues. V was pared by 0 bases and J by 5 bases, with 9 bases between. Germline CDR1 reads SGHNT; CDR2 reads YYREEE (reference sequence). In DNA form, the CDR3 reads TGTGCCAGCAGCTTGGTCGGCGGCCACAATGAGCAGTTCTTC. This codes for CASSLVGGHNEQFF.

This clone was detected once. The chain is built from TRBV3-1 (or the pseudogene TRBV3-2) and TRBJ2-7; TRBD2 matches at 11 bases. CDR3 length: 16 amino acids. J gave up 1 base and V 1 base, and 3 bases lay outside the gene matches. Per germline, CDR1 LGHDT and CDR2 YNNKEL (reference sequence). CDR3 sequence (DNA): TGTGCCAGCAGCCAAGGGTCTAGCGGGAGGTCCTACGAGCAGTACTTC. It encodes CASSQGSSGRSYEQYF.

The J gene is TRBJ1-1, the V gene TRBV4-1, with 12 bases aligning to TRBD1. V lost 4 bases and J lost 7; bases outside the gene matches: 7. Germline-derived CDR1 and CDR2 are MGHRA and YSYEKL. The CDR3 consists of 15 residues. The CDR3 DNA follows: TGCGCCAGCAGCCCGGGACAGGGGGCGAGGGGTGAAGCTTTCTTT. Amino acid sequence: CASSPGQGARGEAFF.

The V gene is TRBV19, the J gene TRBJ1-2; TRBD1 matches at 8 bases. The length of the CDR3 is 14 residues. Germline-derived CDR1 and CDR2 are LNHDA and SQIVND (reference sequence). With 2 bases clipped from V and 5 bases from J, the junction kept 4 bases outside the gene matches. The CDR3 region is CASSIQGAGYGYTF. CDR3 nucleotides: TGTGCCAGTAGTATACAGGGGGCTGGATATGGCTACACCTTC.

The chain has TRBV5-4 and TRBJ2-2; D is undetermined. CDR1 SGHNT and CDR2 YYREEE come from the germline V gene (reference sequence). The CDR3 length is 13 residues. V was pared by 1 base and J by 1 base, with 2 bases between. CDR3 sequence reads: CASSLQNTGELFF. The CDR3 nucleotides read TGTGCCAGCAGCTTGCAGAACACCGGGGAGCTGTTTTTT. The full variable domain, rest sourced from reference TRBV5-4 and TRBJ2-2, is ETGVTQSPTHLIKTRGQQVTLRCSSQSGHNTVSWYQQALGQGPQFIFQYYREEENGRGNFPPRFSGLQFPNYSSELNVNALELDDSALYLCASSLQNTGELFFGEGSRLTVL.

The chain links TRBV5-1 to TRBJ2-5, with 8 bases that match TRBD1. The CDR3 is 13 amino acids. Germline V gives CDR1 SGHRS, CDR2 YFSETQ. With 3 bases clipped from V and 5 bases from J, the junction kept 3 bases outside the gene matches. The CDR3 spells CASSSDRVETQYF. The CDR3 DNA sequence: TGCGCCAGCAGCTCGGACAGGGTTGAGACCCAGTACTTC.

This clone was picked up one time. The chain joins TRBV4-1 to TRBJ1-2, with 10 bases identical to TRBD1. The trim removed 4 bases at V and 4 bases at J, leaving 6 bases unmatched. Germline V lookup: CDR1 MGHRA, CDR2 YSYEKL. The CDR3 has 15 residues. The CDR3 nucleotides are TGCGCCAGCAGCCCGGGACAGGGGATGACCTATGGCTACACCTTC. Its protein product is CASSPGQGMTYGYTF.

The chain joins TRBV9 to TRBJ2-5, with D possibly TRBD2 on 6 matching bases. The CDR3 covers 13 residues. Germline V gene data show CDR1 as SGDLS and CDR2 as YYNGEE. Trimming stripped 6 bases from V and 3 bases from J, with 12 bases between. This CDR3 is CASTLGSEETQYF. CDR3 sequence (DNA): TGTGCCAGCACCCTCGGGAGTGAAGAGACCCAGTACTTC.

The J gene is TRBJ1-1, the V gene TRBV13; D is undetermined. Trimming stripped 3 bases from V and 1 base from J, with 3 bases between. The germline V gene has CDR1 PRHDT and CDR2 FYEKMQ (reference sequence). This CDR3 contains 12 residues. DNA of the CDR3: TGTGCCAGCAGCTTCGGGAACACTGAAGCTTTCTTT. Its translation is CASSFGNTEAFF.

This clone has a single count. The V gene is TRBV5-8, the J gene TRBJ2-3; perhaps TRBD1 as D (6 bases). The germline V gene has CDR1 SGHTS and CDR2 YDEGEE. The CDR3 extends over 14 amino acids. Trimming stripped 2 bases from V and 5 bases from J, with 12 bases between. The CDR3 DNA reads as TGTGCCAGCAGCTTTGGGGGCACAGGAGATACGCAGTATTTT. It encodes CASSFGGTGDTQYF.

This chain uses TRBV7-3 with TRBJ2-6; 8 bases fit TRBD1. The junction had 5 bases not matched to a gene; V was cut back by 6 bases and J by 4 bases. The CDR3 has 15 amino acids. Germline CDR1 reads SGHTA; CDR2 reads FQGTGA. CDR3 bases: TGTGCCAGCAGTAGGACAGGGCCCGGGGCCAACGTCCTGACTTTC. Encoded protein: CASSRTGPGANVLTF. The full variable domain, rest sourced from reference TRBV7-3 and TRBJ2-6, is GAGVSQTPSNKVTEKGKYVELRCDPISGHTALYWYRQSLGQGPEFLIYFQGTGAADDSGLPNDRFFAVRPEGSVSTLKIQRTERGDSAVYLCASSRTGPGANVLTFGAGSRLTVL.